A single sample is the source of the 16 T cell receptor beta chains below, sequenced in a study of blood T cell repertoires in COVID-19. The repertoire was sequenced with immunoSEQ multiplex PCR; TCRdb's copy has only in-frame clones and lacks some. The profile shows 300,000 to 400,000 clones, 65% to 90% of them singletons. The sample comprised PBMCs or T cells enriched from blood (not recorded which). The receptors come from a woman in her 40s with acute COVID-19.

CDR3 in amino acids: CASSLATGYYNEQFF. DNA of the CDR3: TGTGCCAGCAGCTTAGCGACGGGGTACTACAATGAGCAGTTCTTC. J is TRBJ2-1 and V is TRBV7-8; the D gene is possibly TRBD2 (5 bases). V lost 0 bases and J lost 3, with 9 bases in between. The CDR3 has 15 amino acids. The V gene's germline CDR1 is SGHVS and CDR2 FQNEAQ.

This clone was counted a single time. The chain couples TRBV19 to TRBJ1-2, with D possibly TRBD1 on 6 matching bases. Per the germline V gene, CDR1 is LNHDA and CDR2 is SQIVND (reference sequence). This CDR3 has 13 amino acids. The V and J ends lost 4 bases and 4 bases respectively, with 10 bases between them. The CDR3 loop reads CASSNRVGYGYTF. CDR3 in DNA: TGTGCCAGTAGTAACAGGGTTGGCTATGGCTACACCTTC.

The chain joins TRBV5-4 to TRBJ1-2, with 7 bases fitting TRBD1. V was clipped by 5 bases and J by 6 bases; unmatched bases: 4. Looked up from germline, CDR1 is SGHNT and CDR2 is YYREEE (reference sequence). The CDR3 has 12 amino acids. The CDR3 region has the DNA TGTGCCAGCAGACAAGGACAGGATGGCTACACCTTC. This sequence encodes CASRQGQDGYTF.

This rearrangement joins TRBV5-1 to TRBJ1-1, with D possibly matching TRBD1 (5 bases). Germline CDR1 is SGHRS and CDR2 is YFSETQ. This CDR3 comprises 15 residues. V was pared by 0 bases and J by 5 bases, with 14 bases between. CDR3: CASSLVGGRDTEAFF. CDR3 sequence (DNA): TGCGCCAGCAGCTTGGTGGGGGGAAGAGATACTGAAGCTTTCTTT.

This chain links TRBV25-1 with TRBJ1-4; TRBD1 aligns across 7 bases. This CDR3 is built from 17 residues. Germline values: CDR1 MGHDK, CDR2 SYGVNS. V was clipped by 2 bases and J by 3 bases; unmatched bases: 9. The DNA of the CDR3 is TGTGCCAGCAGTGAAAAGCCCCTCGGGACAGCTAATGAAAAACTGTTTTTT. It yields the protein CASSEKPLGTANEKLFF.

The chain joins TRBV9 to TRBJ2-3, with 11 bases that match TRBD2. The germline gives CDR1 SGDLS, CDR2 YYNGEE. The V segment lost 0 bases and the J segment 6 bases; nucleotides outside the gene matches: 3. The CDR3 spans 15 residues. This CDR3 reads CASSVVAGGHDTQYF. CDR3 coding DNA: TGTGCCAGCAGCGTAGTAGCGGGAGGGCACGATACGCAGTATTTT.

The chain carries TRBV28 and TRBJ1-2; the D is unclear. The germline V gene encodes CDR1 MDHEN and CDR2 SYDVKM. The CDR3 is made up of 13 amino acids. Trimming shortened V by 6 bases and J by 7 bases, and 15 bases separated the two germline ends. Here the CDR3 DNA reads TGTGCCAGCAGCGAATTCGGGGAACTTGGCTACACCTTC. It specifies CASSEFGELGYTF.

V and J are TRBV7-6 and TRBJ1-3, with D unclear. Trimming took 1 base from V and 2 from J, leaving 15 bases between them. Per germline, CDR1 SGHVS and CDR2 FNYEAQ. The CDR3 has 17 amino acids. As DNA, the CDR3 is TGTGCCAGCAGCTTAGGACCCGGGAAAGAAGCTGGAAACACCATATATTTT. The encoded protein is CASSLGPGKEAGNTIYF.

The chain has TRBV6-2 or TRBV6-3 and TRBJ1-5; the D gene is possibly TRBD1 (5 bases). Germline-derived CDR1 and CDR2 are MNHEY and SVGEGT. CDR3 length equals 14 residues. Trimming took 2 bases from V and 5 from J, leaving 10 bases between them. The CDR3 DNA reads TGTGCCAGCAGTTACATCAGGGTTGATCAGCCCCAGCATTTT. Translating gives CASSYIRVDQPQHF.

The rearrangement uses TRBV19 and TRBJ2-3; no reliable D call. This CDR3 has 13 residues. V shed 4 bases and J shed 5 bases, with 10 bases lying between them. Germline lookup yields CDR1 LNHDA and CDR2 SQIVND (reference sequence). CDR3 loop: CASSNRPRDTQYF. As DNA, the CDR3 is TGTGCCAGTAGTAACAGACCGAGAGATACGCAGTATTTT.

The chain carries TRBV5-1 and TRBJ1-2; TRBD1 matches 8 bases. From germline, CDR1 is SGHRS and CDR2 YFSETQ. The CDR3 extends over 16 amino acids. The junction had 12 bases not matched to a gene; V was cut back by 2 bases and J by 6 bases. The CDR3 DNA reads as TGCGCCAGCAGCTTAAACGGAAGGGACAGGATGGATGGCTACACCTTC. Translating gives CASSLNGRDRMDGYTF.

The J gene is TRBJ1-4, the V gene TRBV5-1, with D perhaps matching TRBD1 (5 bases). This CDR3 comprises 15 residues. Germline CDR1 is SGHRS and CDR2 is YFSETQ. V was trimmed by 1 base and J by 2 bases, leaving 9 bases between them. In DNA form, the CDR3 reads TGCGCCAGCAGCTTGACCAGGGCGACTAATGAAAAACTGTTTTTT. This gives the protein CASSLTRATNEKLFF.

This rearrangement joins TRBV5-1 to TRBJ1-6, with 12 bases matching TRBD1. Losses at the gene ends were 1 base for V and 9 bases for J; bases not matched to a gene: 8. Germline CDR1 SGHRS, CDR2 YFSETQ. The CDR3 spans 17 residues. CDR3 nucleotide sequence: TGCGCCAGCAGCTTGTTGCCGGGACAGGGGGCTGGTTCACCCCTCCACTTT. Protein: CASSLLPGQGAGSPLHF.

The chain links TRBV19 to TRBJ2-3; D is unclear. The CDR3 has 15 amino acids. In germline, CDR1 is LNHDA, CDR2 SQIVND (reference sequence). Trimming removed 8 bases at V and 2 bases at J, with 17 bases between. CDR3 protein: CASAAVRLSTDTQYF. The CDR3 DNA follows: TGTGCCAGTGCCGCCGTTAGACTTTCCACAGATACGCAGTATTTT.

The DNA of the CDR3 is TGTGCCACCAGCAGAATCAGGGACTATGGCTACACCTTC. It encodes CATSRIRDYGYTF. V usage is TRBV15 and J usage is TRBJ1-2; D is perhaps TRBD1 (5 bases). V dropped 2 bases and J dropped 3 bases, with 7 bases sitting between them. Germline CDR1 reads LNHNV; CDR2 reads YYDKDF (reference sequence). This CDR3 has 13 residues.

The chain links TRBV28 to TRBJ2-3, with TRBD1 as a possible D gene (5 bases). V was shortened by 10 bases and J by 6 bases, with 14 bases between the two germline ends. The CDR3 extends over 12 amino acids. Germline V gene lookup returns CDR1 MDHEN and CDR2 SYDVKM. CDR3 residues: CATVGARDTQYF. As DNA, the CDR3 is TGTGCCACCGTTGGGGCGAGGGATACGCAGTATTTT.